This TCR beta chain was obtained from a study of blood T cells in healthy people across ages (dated by TCRdb to between 2014 and 2017). Describing the broader study: In model experiments, roughly one uniquely barcoded TCR beta cDNA molecule per two T cells was captured by template switching. To avoid experimental bias, donors of different ages were spread randomly across the sequencing lanes. The study analyzed two additional independent replicas of 1 million unique cDNA reads from the same blood draw for two donors, one aged 18 to 29 and one aged 80 or older. The study measured age-related changes in TCR beta repertoire diversity using deep sequencing normalized with unique cDNA molecular identifiers. The donors were split into four age groups: young (average 16 years), middle-aged (roughly 39), aged (around 67) and long-lived (roughly 80). Broader findings and caveats from the paper: The long-lived group showed more naive CD4+ T cells, fewer expanded clones and increased TCR diversity than the aged group, suggesting age selection. A strong correlation was found between observed TCR beta diversity and the percentage of naive T cells measured by flow cytometry. Observed TCR beta diversity per million T cells fell roughly linearly with age, and a significant reduction was already apparent by age approximately 40. Total diversity estimates from one million sequenced T cells were considered lower bounds and underestimates. Because profiling used bulk unsorted PBMCs, naive and antigen-experienced compartments could not be compared conclusively. Because the CMV infection status of the donors was unknown, age-related changes in expanded clonotypes may potentially have been confounded.

Donors were about 36 systemically healthy Caucasian individuals from Russia aged roughly 6 to 100 years. Ten milliliters of peripheral blood were drawn from each donor into EDTA-treated Vacutainer tubes. Ficoll-Paque density-gradient centrifugation was used to isolate PBMCs, with at least 7 million obtained per sample. Trizol reagent was used to extract total RNA from the PBMCs, yielding at least 6 micrograms per sample. For every donor, flow cytometry on a PBMC aliquot measured the percentage of naive CD45RAhigh/CD27high T cells. Library construction relied on 5' RACE. Sequencing was carried out with an Illumina HiSeq 2500. A second PCR of about 7 to 12 cycles was performed with a sample-barcoded 5' primer and a J-beta primer mix. A unique molecular identifier was introduced onto each TCR beta cDNA molecule by a template-switch 5' adaptor carrying 12 random nucleotides. At least 2.5 million CDR3-containing paired-end reads were obtained from each sample. All of the RNA was converted into first-strand cDNA using the Mint cDNA synthesis kit, with a TRBC-specific oligonucleotide serving as the primer. Following uracil-DNA glycosylase treatment, all cDNA underwent a first 18-cycle PCR with the universal primers M1SS and BC2_uni_R. Concerning the study's data processing: Each sample was normalized by randomly selecting 1 million high-quality reads, each carrying a distinct molecular identifier. Instead of being binned into consensus sequences, reads with shared molecular identifiers were discarded. CDR3 identification, clonotype clustering and error correction used MiTCR with a Q25 quality threshold and the strictest error-elimination algorithm. A nonparametric unseen species model using Euler transformation provided a lower-bound estimate of total TCR beta diversity. TCRdb trimmed the raw reads at Q25, called clones with MiXCR and kept productive beta chains. Every distinct CDR3 protein forms one entry, paired with its most common genes and DNA. TCRdb's processing, not the study's, gives the V and J calls here. For this sample the table gives 650,000 to 800,000 distinct CDR3 sequences, of which more than 40% were detected only once. The ten largest clones represent around 21% of the sample.

In the case of this clonotype: What antigen it recognizes has not been identified. No base qualities exist here, and no much larger clone lies one base off it.

The junction shows trimming of 3 bases on V and 11 bases on J, and the gene matches do not reach 8 bases of it. The CDR3, cysteine through phenylalanine, is 15 amino acids long. Here the CDR3 DNA is all that survives: 45 bases in frame from base 1. In the germline V gene (reference sequence), CDR1 corresponds to LNHNV and CDR2 to YYDKDF. The specimen was blood. The rearranged segments are TRBV15 and TRBJ1-6; 9 middle bases align to TRBD1. This TCR was recovered from a man between 60 and 75 years old in good health. At the DNA level, the sequence is TGTGCCACCAGCAGGACGGGACAGGGAGGGACACCCCTCCACTTT. This yields the protein CATSRTGQGGTPLHF. When the CDR3 is completed using the reference TRBV15 and TRBJ1-6 genes on either side, the full variable domain is DAMVIQNPRYQVTQFGKPVTLSCSQTLNHNVMYWYQQKSSQAPKLLFHYYDKDFNNEADTPDNFQSRRPNTSFCFLDIRSPGLGDTAMYLCATSRTGQGGTPLHFGNGTRLTVT.